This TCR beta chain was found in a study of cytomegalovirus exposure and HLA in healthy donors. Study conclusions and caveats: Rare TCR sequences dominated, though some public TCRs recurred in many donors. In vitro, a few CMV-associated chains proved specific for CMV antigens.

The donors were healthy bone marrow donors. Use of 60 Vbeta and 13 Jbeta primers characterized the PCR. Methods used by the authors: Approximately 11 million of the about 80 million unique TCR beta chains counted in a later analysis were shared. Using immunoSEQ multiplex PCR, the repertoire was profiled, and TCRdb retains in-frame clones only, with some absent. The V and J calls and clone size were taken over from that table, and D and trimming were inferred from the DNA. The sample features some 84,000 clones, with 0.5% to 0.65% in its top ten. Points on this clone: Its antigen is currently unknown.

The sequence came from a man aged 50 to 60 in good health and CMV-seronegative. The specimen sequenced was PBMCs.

In nucleotides, the CDR3 is TGTGCCAGTAGTATGATAACGGGGACAGGGGGAAATGAGCAGTTCTTC. Translation: CASSMITGTGGNEQFF. J is TRBJ2-1 and V is TRBV19, with 11 nucleotides matching TRBD1. This CDR3 comprises 16 residues. Germline CDR1 is LNHDA and CDR2 is SQIVND (reference sequence). V was pared by 3 bases and J by 7 bases, with 8 bases of the junction left unmatched. The full variable domain, rest sourced from reference TRBV19 and TRBJ2-1, is DGGITQSPKYLFRKEGQNVTLSCEQNLNHDAMYWYRQDPGQGLRLIYYSQIVNDFQKGDIAEGYSVSREKKESFPLTVTSAQKNPTAFYLCASSMITGTGGNEQFFGPGTRLTVL.